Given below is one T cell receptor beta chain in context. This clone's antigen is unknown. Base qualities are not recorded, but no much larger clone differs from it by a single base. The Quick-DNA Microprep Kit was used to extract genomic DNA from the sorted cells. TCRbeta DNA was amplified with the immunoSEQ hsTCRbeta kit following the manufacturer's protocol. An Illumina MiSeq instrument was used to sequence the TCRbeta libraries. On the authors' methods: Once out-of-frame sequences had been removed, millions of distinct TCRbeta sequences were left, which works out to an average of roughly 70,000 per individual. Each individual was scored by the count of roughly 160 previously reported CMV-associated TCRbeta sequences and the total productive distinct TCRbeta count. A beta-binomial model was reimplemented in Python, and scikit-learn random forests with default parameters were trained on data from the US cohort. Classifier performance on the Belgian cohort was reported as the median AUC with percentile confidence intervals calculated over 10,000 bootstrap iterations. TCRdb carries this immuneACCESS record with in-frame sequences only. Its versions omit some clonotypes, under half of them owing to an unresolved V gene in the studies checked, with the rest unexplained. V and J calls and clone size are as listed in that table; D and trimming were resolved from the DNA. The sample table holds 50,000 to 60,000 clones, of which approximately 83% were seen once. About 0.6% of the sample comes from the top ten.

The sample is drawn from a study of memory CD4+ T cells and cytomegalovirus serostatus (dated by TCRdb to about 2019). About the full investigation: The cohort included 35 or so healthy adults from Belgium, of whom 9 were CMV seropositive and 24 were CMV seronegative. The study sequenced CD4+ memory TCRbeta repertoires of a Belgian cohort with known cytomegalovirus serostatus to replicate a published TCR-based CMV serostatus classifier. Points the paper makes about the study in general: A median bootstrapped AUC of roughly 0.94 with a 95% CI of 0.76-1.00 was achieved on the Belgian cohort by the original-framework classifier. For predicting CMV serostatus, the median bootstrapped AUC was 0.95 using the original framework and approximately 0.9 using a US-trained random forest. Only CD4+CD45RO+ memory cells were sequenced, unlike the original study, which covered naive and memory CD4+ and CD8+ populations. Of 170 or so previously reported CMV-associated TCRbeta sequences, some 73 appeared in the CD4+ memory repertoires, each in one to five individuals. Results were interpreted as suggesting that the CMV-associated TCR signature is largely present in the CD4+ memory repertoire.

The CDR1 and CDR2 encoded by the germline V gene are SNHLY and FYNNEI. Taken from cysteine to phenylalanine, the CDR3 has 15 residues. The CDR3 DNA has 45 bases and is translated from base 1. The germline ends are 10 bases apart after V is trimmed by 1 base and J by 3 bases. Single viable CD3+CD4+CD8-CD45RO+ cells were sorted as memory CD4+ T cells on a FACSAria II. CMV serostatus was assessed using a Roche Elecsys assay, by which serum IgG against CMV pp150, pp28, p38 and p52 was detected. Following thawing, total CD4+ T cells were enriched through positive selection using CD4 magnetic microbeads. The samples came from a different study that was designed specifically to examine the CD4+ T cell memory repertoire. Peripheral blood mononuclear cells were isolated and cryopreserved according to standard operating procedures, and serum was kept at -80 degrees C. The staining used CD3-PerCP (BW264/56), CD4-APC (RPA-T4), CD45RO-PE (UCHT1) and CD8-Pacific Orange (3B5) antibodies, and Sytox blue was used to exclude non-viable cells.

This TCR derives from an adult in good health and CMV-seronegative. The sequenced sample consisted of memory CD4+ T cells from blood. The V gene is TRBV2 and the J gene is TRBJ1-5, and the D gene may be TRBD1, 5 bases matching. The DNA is TGTGCCAGCAGTGAAGGGACATCTTTCAATCAGCCCCAGCATTTT. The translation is CASSEGTSFNQPQHF.